A single T cell receptor (beta chain) is shown here with its context. Its target is not known. Germline CDR1 and CDR2: LGHNA and YSLEER. The CDR3 contains 14 residues. Trimming stripped 0 bases from V and 3 bases from J, with 9 bases between. The source of the sample is a study of shared clonotypes between healthy human individuals. General study points: Only blood underwent sampling, and tissue repertoires likely differ.

Ten immunoSEQ deep assay plates were used to sequence the DNA of unsorted PBMCs. TCRdb's table, derived via immunoSEQ multiplex PCR, lists solely in-frame clones and lacks some. The data hold 450,000 to 500,000 clones, with around three quarters observed a single time. This TCR was recovered from a middle-aged woman in good health. Some clones in this sample may be carry-over from other donors' samples. V usage is TRBV4-3 and J usage is TRBJ2-7; D may be TRBD2 (6 bases). The sample was PBMCs. CDR3 sequence reads: CASSQEFGSYEQYF. Here the CDR3 DNA reads TGCGCCAGCAGCCAAGAGTTCGGGAGCTACGAGCAGTACTTC.